A single TCR beta chain is shown here with its context. This sample was included in a study of blood T cell repertoires in COVID-19. Study-level background: Sites across the United States, Italy and Spain contributed samples from acute and convalescent COVID-19.

The method was immunoSEQ multiplex PCR; TCRdb's version includes in-frame clones alone and lacks a portion of them. The data hold around 250,000 clones, with roughly 86% observed a single time. Sample: PBMCs or T cells enriched from blood (not recorded which). The clonotype originates from a woman in her forties or fifties who had recovered from COVID-19.

For the CDR3, the DNA is TGTGCCAGCAGCGGACAGGGGGCAAATTCACCCCTCCACTTT. Translated: CASSGQGANSPLHF. The chain employs TRBV9 and TRBJ1-6, with 10 bases aligning to TRBD1. The V segment lost 3 bases and the J segment 7 bases; nucleotides outside the gene matches: 1. The CDR3 loop spans 14 amino acids. Germline lookup yields CDR1 SGDLS and CDR2 YYNGEE.